This TCR beta chain was observed in a study of blood T cell repertoires in COVID-19. At the level of the study: The study drew acute and convalescent COVID-19 samples from the United States, Italy and Spain.

Germline V gene data show CDR1 as SGHNT and CDR2 as YYREEE (reference sequence). CDR3 size: 14 residues. With 0 bases removed from V and 3 bases from J, the gap between germline ends came to 7 bases. How the authors handled the data: By means of reference gene primer amplification, nucleated cell counts were estimated. Here immunoSEQ multiplex PCR was the method, and the copy in TCRdb shows in-frame clones only, minus some. The V and J calls and clone size are taken from that table; D and trimming were inferred from the DNA. The profile shows approximately 150,000 clones, over 90% of them singletons. Patients in Seattle were enrolled during active infection, then followed longitudinally.

The sequence was obtained from a woman aged 60 to 75 with COVID-19, enrolled during active disease. This chain connects TRBV5-4 to TRBJ1-5, with D possibly being TRBD1 (5 bases). The sample comprised peripheral blood. The CDR3 region has the DNA TGTGCCAGCAGCTTGGGGGGGGACAATCAGCCCCAGCATTTT. Its protein is CASSLGGDNQPQHF.